Shown below are 8 T cell receptor beta chains from a single sample sequenced in a study of molecular identifiers for immune sequencing clone quantification. TCRdb used MiXCR to reprocess the PCR reads, holding one entry per CDR3 protein. The sample records around 300,000 distinct CDR3 sequences, roughly 24% being singletons. The sequencing sample was made of naive CD8+ T cells from blood, with Jurkat cell RNA spiked in. Specified subset: FACS-sorted CD8+CD4-CCR7+CD45RA+ naive T cells. All receptors derive from a human donor in good health. Some libraries in this study had Jurkat cell RNA spiked in.

The V call is TRBV10-3, the J call TRBJ1-6, with D uncertain. Per the germline V gene, CDR1 is ENHRY and CDR2 is SYGVKD. This CDR3 spans 14 amino acids. The V and J ends lost 2 bases and 6 bases respectively, with 8 bases between them. The CDR3 loop reads CAISEEYANSPLHF. The CDR3 nucleotides read TGTGCCATCAGTGAGGAGTACGCTAATTCACCCCTCCACTTT.

Concerning this clonotype: A single base separates this from a much larger clone, so it may be a read error. CDR3 bases: TGCAGTGCTATACCTGCAACGAACACCGGGGAGCTGTTTTTT. The encoded protein is CSAIPATNTGELFF. The V call is TRBV20-1, the J call TRBJ2-2; D ambiguous. Trimming cost V 4 bases and J 0 bases, with 9 bases left between them. The germline V gene has CDR1 DFQATT and CDR2 SNEGSKA (reference sequence). CDR3 size: 14 residues.

At least ten counts were recorded for this clonotype. The chain uses TRBV7-2 and TRBJ1-1; no definite D call. The CDR3 has 14 residues. Trimming left V 1 base short and J 1 base short, with 7 bases between. Germline CDR1 reads SGHTA; CDR2 reads FQGNSA. The DNA of the CDR3 is TGTGCCAGCAGCTTAGACCGGCAGAACACTGAAGCTTTCTTT. Translation: CASSLDRQNTEAFF.

The sample holds many counts of this clonotype. The chain uses TRBV5-5 and TRBJ2-6; a possible D gene is TRBD1 (6 bases). Trimming removed 1 base from V and 4 bases from J, with 9 bases in between. In germline, CDR1 is SGHKS, CDR2 YYEKEE (reference sequence). The CDR3 contains 15 residues. CDR3 coding DNA: TGTGCCAGCAGCTTGAGTGGACAGGGGGCCAACGTCCTGACTTTC. It yields the protein CASSLSGQGANVLTF.

The chain employs TRBV6-5 and TRBJ1-1, with D uncertain. Per germline, CDR1 MNHEY and CDR2 SVGAGI. V gave up 3 bases and J gave up 3 bases, with 11 bases separating them. The CDR3 covers 14 residues. The CDR3 protein is CASSYRVCDTEAFF. In DNA, the CDR3 is TGTGCCAGCAGTTATCGAGTGTGTGACACTGAAGCTTTCTTT.

The chain recombines TRBV4-1 with TRBJ2-7, with no clear D. The V end lost 0 bases, the J end lost 3 bases, and 9 bases lay between the germline ends. Germline V lookup: CDR1 MGHRA, CDR2 YSYEKL. The CDR3 has 14 amino acids. CDR3 sequence reads: CASSQDPWDYEQYF. CDR3 nucleotide sequence: TGCGCCAGCAGCCAAGATCCGTGGGACTACGAGCAGTACTTC.

This clonotype was counted a few times. The V call is TRBV6-5, the J call TRBJ2-5, with a weak D call TRBD1 (6 bases). From germline, CDR1 is MNHEY and CDR2 SVGAGI. Deletions cut 4 bases from V and 6 bases from J, with 12 bases between. CDR3 length equals 13 residues. Here the CDR3 reads CASSSGALQTQYF. Here the CDR3 DNA reads TGTGCCAGCAGTTCAGGGGCCCTCCAGACCCAGTACTTC.

The gene calls are TRBV2 and TRBJ2-4; TRBD2 agrees at 10 bases. Germline V gene lookup returns CDR1 SNHLY and CDR2 FYNNEI. The CDR3 spans 15 residues. V shed 5 bases and J 5 bases; nucleotides not matched to a gene: 6. CDR3 amino acids: CASSPIGLAENIQYF. The CDR3 DNA is TGTGCCAGCAGTCCCATAGGACTAGCGGAAAACATTCAGTACTTC.